A selection of T cell receptor beta chains follows, all from one sample in a study of blood T cell repertoires in COVID-19. Generated by immunoSEQ multiplex PCR, the TCRdb table keeps only in-frame clones and is missing some. The sample shows roughly 100,000 clones, around nine tenths of them seen only once. The specimen was peripheral blood. The origin of the receptors is an elderly woman with acute or convalescent COVID-19. Both conserved end residues are part of each CDR3. Rows give clone size only sometimes, using once, few, many, or a class for an expanded clone.

v_gene: TRBV5-6; j_gene: TRBJ1-6; abundance: .; CDR3aa: CASSLWYRGRVSSPLHF
v_gene: TRBV19; j_gene: TRBJ1-5; abundance: .; CDR3aa: CASSISPDRGDQPQHF
v_gene: TRBV5-4; j_gene: TRBJ2-7; abundance: .; CDR3aa: CASSLGQSYEQYF
v_gene: TRBV5-4; j_gene: TRBJ1-4; abundance: .; CDR3aa: CASSRQGAPRDEKLFF
v_gene: TRBV19; j_gene: TRBJ1-6; abundance: .; CDR3aa: CASSYYNSPLHF
v_gene: TRBV5-6; j_gene: TRBJ1-2; abundance: few; CDR3aa: CASSLVYRGHYGYTF
v_gene: TRBV19; j_gene: TRBJ1-6; abundance: .; CDR3aa: CASWGGRNNSPLHF
v_gene: TRBV15; j_gene: TRBJ1-3; abundance: .; CDR3aa: CATSGLHGTSGNTIYF
v_gene: TRBV15; j_gene: TRBJ2-1; abundance: .; CDR3aa: CATSRDSGGYNEQFF
v_gene: TRBV9; j_gene: TRBJ1-2; abundance: .; CDR3aa: CASSSPRDRSANYGYTF
v_gene: TRBV6-5; j_gene: TRBJ2-7; abundance: .; CDR3aa: CASSLLAGASYEQYF